These 30 T cell receptor beta chains were all obtained from the same sample, sequenced in a study of shared clonotypes between healthy human individuals. Here immunoSEQ multiplex PCR was the method, and the copy in TCRdb shows in-frame clones only, minus some. The sample consists of some 2,000,000 clones, about 95% of them appearing once. CD45RO-negative cells were positively selected for CCR7, leaving out terminally differentiated effector memory CD45RA+ cells. Sequenced: naive CD8+ T cells sorted from blood. The receptors stem from a young man in good health.

Worth noting for this clone: The same CDR3 also results from other DNA sequences found in this sample. The rearrangement uses TRBV27 and TRBJ1-1; D possibly corresponds to TRBD1 (5 bases). V dropped 8 bases and J dropped 2 bases, with 12 bases sitting between them. The CDR3 runs to 13 residues. Per germline, CDR1 MNHEY and CDR2 SMNVEV (reference sequence). The CDR3: CASSVGENTEAFF. CDR3 DNA: TGTGCCAGCTCCGTAGGGGAAAACACTGAAGCTTTCTTT.

This CDR3 is CASSLNHRGGYTF. In nucleotides, the CDR3 is TGCGCCAGCAGCTTAAACCACAGGGGTGGCTACACCTTC. V usage is TRBV5-1 and J usage is TRBJ1-2, with 7 bases that match TRBD1. The V and J ends lost 2 bases and 7 bases, in that order; junction bases with no gene match: 5. This CDR3 is built from 13 residues. CDR1 SGHRS and CDR2 YFSETQ come from the germline V gene.

Points on this clone: Given a much more abundant clone one base away, this may be a read error. This chain connects TRBV9 to TRBJ2-7; D gene uncertain. The CDR3 extends over 13 amino acids. CDR1 and CDR2 from the germline V gene are SGDLS and YYNGEE. V lost 4 bases, J lost 0 bases, and 8 bases lay in between. The CDR3 loop reads CASSLDTSYEQYF. The DNA of the CDR3 is TGTGCCAGCAGCTTAGACACCTCCTACGAGCAGTACTTC.

The gene calls are TRBV6-4 and TRBJ2-1; D not certain. This CDR3 has 13 residues. Looked up from germline, CDR1 is MRHNA and CDR2 is SNTAGT. V lost 2 bases, J lost 8 bases, and 10 bases lay in between. DNA for the CDR3: TGTGCCAGCAGTGACCAGCCCTGGGATGAGCAGTTCTTC. Translating it yields CASSDQPWDEQFF.

The V gene is TRBV5-4, the J gene TRBJ2-7; D unclear. This CDR3 region has 12 residues. V lost 1 base and J lost 6, with 8 bases in between. CDR1 SGHNT and CDR2 YYREEE come from the germline V gene (reference sequence). For the CDR3, the DNA is TGTGCCAGCAGCTTGAGTCTAGGCGAGCAGTACTTC. As protein: CASSLSLGEQYF.

This clone was seen a single time. V gene TRBV27 combines with J gene TRBJ2-7; the match to TRBD1 covers 10 bases. V trimming: 0 bases; J trimming: 1 base; junction bases outside the gene matches: 6. The CDR3 has 17 amino acids. Germline-derived CDR1 and CDR2 are MNHEY and SMNVEV (reference sequence). CDR3 nucleotides: TGTGCCAGCAGTTTATCGACGGGACAGGGGCGTTCCTACGAGCAGTACTTC. Its translation is CASSLSTGQGRSYEQYF.

The rearrangement links TRBV28 to TRBJ1-6; possibly TRBD1 for D (6 bases). The CDR3 covers 15 residues. The germline V gene has CDR1 MDHEN and CDR2 SYDVKM. Trimming took off 4 bases at V and 4 bases at J, with 11 bases between the two ends. The DNA of the CDR3 is TGTGCCAGCAGTTGGGGGGGGCAGTATAATTCACCCCTCCACTTT. It translates to CASSWGGQYNSPLHF.

The chain has TRBV4-2 and TRBJ2-7; D remains ambiguous. V dropped 4 bases and J dropped 6 bases, with 16 bases sitting between them. This CDR3 region has 14 residues. CDR1 and CDR2 (germline): LGHNA, YNFKEQ. CDR3 nucleotides: TGTGCCAGCAGCCCTATTGGCGCCCCGGGCGAGCAGTACTTC. It codes for CASSPIGAPGEQYF.

This clone has a single count. The V and J genes are TRBV7-6 and TRBJ1-6; 8 nucleotides agree with TRBD1. V lost 1 base, J lost 6 bases, and 8 bases stayed unmatched. Germline V gives CDR1 SGHVS, CDR2 FNYEAQ. This CDR3 region has 17 residues. In DNA, the CDR3 is TGTGCCAGCAGCTTAGATCCGACAGGGGTGCCTAATTCACCCCTCCACTTT. The encoded protein is CASSLDPTGVPNSPLHF.

This clone has a single count. V and J are TRBV7-8 and TRBJ2-7; 13 nucleotides agree with TRBD2. Per germline, CDR1 SGHVS and CDR2 FQNEAQ. Germline trimming cut 5 bases from V and 2 bases from J; bases unmatched to any gene: 6. The CDR3 contains 16 residues. This CDR3 is CASSHGLAGVTYEQYF. The CDR3 nucleotides read TGTGCCAGCAGCCATGGACTAGCGGGAGTGACCTACGAGCAGTACTTC.

The gene calls are TRBV5-5 and TRBJ2-2; 9 nucleotides align to TRBD1. J lost 5 bases, V lost 3 bases, and 2 bases had no gene match. Germline CDR1 reads SGHKS; CDR2 reads YYEKEE (reference sequence). The CDR3 has 14 amino acids. The CDR3 sequence: CASSWTGATGELFF. The DNA of the CDR3 is TGTGCCAGCAGCTGGACAGGGGCGACCGGGGAGCTGTTTTTT. The full variable domain, its missing parts supplied by reference TRBV5-5 and TRBJ2-2, is DAGVTQSPTHLIKTRGQQVTLRCSPISGHKSVSWYQQVLGQGPQFIFQYYEKEERGRGNFPDRFSARQFPNYSSELNVNALLLGDSALYLCASSWTGATGELFFGEGSRLTVL.

V usage is TRBV19 and J usage is TRBJ1-1; perhaps TRBD1 as D (5 bases). This CDR3 is built from 14 residues. The germline gives CDR1 LNHDA, CDR2 SQIVND (reference sequence). The V gene lost 4 bases and the J gene lost 2 bases, with 11 bases spanning the gap. CDR3 in DNA: TGTGCCAGTAGTACGCCAGGGATTAACACTGAAGCTTTCTTT. Amino acids: CASSTPGINTEAFF.

This clone appeared once. The chain carries TRBV27 and TRBJ1-2; a weak D match, TRBD1 (6 bases). V lost 3 bases and J 7 bases, leaving 12 bases between the germline ends. The CDR3 extends over 13 amino acids. Looked up from germline, CDR1 is MNHEY and CDR2 is SMNVEV (reference sequence). This chain's CDR3 is CASSLLGAGGYTF. Here the CDR3 DNA reads TGTGCCAGCAGTTTGTTGGGGGCGGGTGGCTACACCTTC.

Notes on this clone: The sample carries other DNA sequences with the same CDR3. The V and J genes are TRBV5-6 and TRBJ2-3, with D perhaps TRBD2 (6 bases). The CDR3 length is 13 residues. The germline V gene has CDR1 SGHDT and CDR2 YYEEEE. V lost 0 bases and J 5 bases, leaving 7 bases between the germline ends. CDR3 sequence reads: CASSLAGLDTQYF. CDR3 nucleotides: TGTGCCAGCAGCTTGGCGGGACTAGATACGCAGTATTTT.

The rearrangement joins TRBV13 to TRBJ1-1, with TRBD1 as a possible D gene (5 bases). The CDR3 contains 17 residues. Germline CDR1 reads PRHDT; CDR2 reads FYEKMQ (reference sequence). V was trimmed by 0 bases and J by 1 base, leaving 15 bases between them. The CDR3 coding sequence is TGTGCCAGCAGCTTAGGCAGTTTGGGGGTAGCGAACACTGAAGCTTTCTTT. Translating gives CASSLGSLGVANTEAFF.

The chain recombines TRBV6-6 with TRBJ1-1, with D hard to call. The CDR3 is 13 residues long. Trimming cost V 9 bases and J 6 bases, with 17 bases left between them. Germline CDR1 is MNHNY and CDR2 is SVGAGI (reference sequence). CDR3 in amino acids: CASSTQTIPEAFF. CDR3 DNA: TGTGCCAGTTCGACCCAAACCATCCCTGAAGCTTTCTTT.

CDR3 DNA sequence: TGTGCCAGCAGTTTATCCGGGCCCCCGTACCGGCATAGAAATGAGCAGTTCTTC. It translates to CASSLSGPPYRHRNEQFF. The chain has TRBV28 and TRBJ2-1; D gene ambiguous. CDR3 size: 18 residues. V was cut by 1 base and J by 7 bases, with 23 bases left in between. Germline CDR1 and CDR2: MDHEN and SYDVKM.

This rearrangement joins TRBV15 to TRBJ2-1; TRBD2 agrees at 12 bases. The CDR3 runs 16 residues. Per germline, CDR1 LNHNV and CDR2 YYDKDF (reference sequence). V lost 4 bases and J lost 8; bases outside the gene matches: 9. In DNA form, the CDR3 reads TGTGCCACCAGCAATAGCCTAGCGGGAGGGTATGATGAGCAGTTCTTC. Its protein is CATSNSLAGGYDEQFF.

This rearrangement joins TRBV1 to TRBJ1-6; whether TRBD1, the table's D call, matches the DNA was not checked. TRBV1 is labeled a pseudogene. CDR3 length: 18 residues. The CDR3 DNA is TGCACCAGCAGCCAAGAGGTAGTAGGACAGTGGGTAGCTTCACCCCTCCACTTT. Translated, it gives CTSSQEVVGQWVASPLHF.

The rearrangement joins TRBV5-6 to TRBJ2-3; no clear D gene. This CDR3 comprises 15 residues. Germline V gene lookup returns CDR1 SGHDT and CDR2 YYEEEE. The V end lost 7 bases, the J end lost 3 bases, and 18 bases lay between the germline ends. CDR3 bases: TGTGCCAGCGGTAATTGGGGTCTTAGGACAGATACGCAGTATTTT. It translates to CASGNWGLRTDTQYF.

The chain uses TRBV29-1 and TRBJ1-1; D is unresolved. Germline-derived CDR1 and CDR2 are SQVTM and ANQGSEA. Trimming removed 4 bases from V and 14 bases from J, with 20 bases in between. The CDR3 is made up of 12 amino acids. The CDR3 region has the DNA TGCAGCGTTGTGATAATAGAGGCAGTTGAATTCTTT. The encoded protein is CSVVIIEAVEFF.

V and J are TRBV4-1 and TRBJ1-3, with TRBD1 matching over 9 bases. The V segment lost 2 bases and the J segment 6 bases; nucleotides outside the gene matches: 8. The germline CDR1 and CDR2 sequences are MGHRA and YSYEKL. The CDR3 is made up of 16 amino acids. In nucleotides, the CDR3 is TGCGCCAGCAGCCAACCGAGCGGGACAGGGACAAACACCATATATTTT. Its translation is CASSQPSGTGTNTIYF.

The chain couples TRBV6-1 to TRBJ2-1; TRBD2 is a possible D gene (5 bases). Germline CDR1 reads MNHNS; CDR2 reads SASEGT. CDR3 length equals 15 residues. Trimming took 7 bases from V and 1 from J, leaving 14 bases between them. In DNA form, the CDR3 reads TGTGCCAGCATCGGCCTGTCGGGGTCCTACAATGAGCAGTTCTTC. Translation: CASIGLSGSYNEQFF.

This chain joins TRBV6-9 and TRBJ2-7; D uncertain. The germline V and J ends were trimmed by 0 bases and 5 bases, with 8 bases remaining between them. CDR3 length: 13 amino acids. CDR1 is MNHGY and CDR2 is SVAAGI in the germline V gene. The CDR3 sequence: CASSYSRTDEQYF. The DNA for the CDR3 is TGTGCCAGCAGTTATTCTCGGACCGACGAGCAGTACTTC.

The rearrangement links TRBV7-9 to TRBJ1-5; no reliable D call. Per germline, CDR1 SEHNR and CDR2 FQNEAQ (reference sequence). Deletions cut 4 bases from V and 9 bases from J, with 13 bases between. This CDR3 comprises 13 residues. Here the CDR3 reads CASSSHTGMPQHF. The CDR3 DNA is TGTGCCAGCAGCTCCCATACGGGGATGCCCCAGCATTTT.

This chain links TRBV13 with TRBJ2-7; D could derive from TRBD1 or TRBD2 (5 bases each). The V gene's germline CDR1 is PRHDT and CDR2 FYEKMQ (reference sequence). V dropped 3 bases and J dropped 0 bases, with 15 bases sitting between them. The CDR3 is made up of 16 amino acids. CDR3 in amino acids: CASSFGGRRVSYEQYF. In DNA, the CDR3 is TGTGCCAGCAGCTTTGGGGGACGAAGGGTCTCCTACGAGCAGTACTTC.

V gene TRBV4-2 combines with J gene TRBJ2-1; TRBD1 matches at 11 bases. The length of the CDR3 is 15 residues. Germline CDR1 LGHNA, CDR2 YNFKEQ. Trimming at V came to 0 bases and at J to 7 bases, leaving 2 bases not matched to a gene. CDR3 in amino acids: CASSQDGTGGNEQFF. CDR3 nucleotide sequence: TGTGCCAGCAGCCAAGATGGGACAGGGGGGAATGAGCAGTTCTTC.

The CDR3 nucleotides read TGTGCCAGCAGCGTGGGGACAGGTACCTATAATTCACCCCTCCACTTT. It codes for CASSVGTGTYNSPLHF. The rearrangement links TRBV9 to TRBJ1-6; 8 nucleotides agree with TRBD1. The V and J ends lost 2 bases and 2 bases, in that order; junction bases with no gene match: 3. The CDR3 sequence is 16 residues long. Germline-derived CDR1 and CDR2 are SGDLS and YYNGEE.

This clone was seen just once. This chain connects TRBV6-1 to TRBJ2-7, with D maybe TRBD2 (6 bases). Deletions cut 8 bases from V and 2 bases from J, with 13 bases between. Germline assignment: CDR1 MNHNS and CDR2 SASEGT. This CDR3 is 13 amino acids long. CDR3 DNA sequence: TGTGCCAGCTCCGGGACTGAAACCTACGAGCAGTACTTC. Translated, it gives CASSGTETYEQYF.

This clone was recorded once. This chain links TRBV5-6 with TRBJ1-2; maybe TRBD1 (6 bases). V shed 0 bases and J shed 6 bases, with 9 bases lying between them. Germline CDR1 SGHDT, CDR2 YYEEEE. CDR3 length equals 13 residues. Here the CDR3 DNA reads TGTGCCAGCAGCTTGGAGGCAGGGGATGGCTACACCTTC. This gives the protein CASSLEAGDGYTF.